The 17 T cell receptor beta chains below come from one sample, sequenced in a study of blood T cell repertoires in COVID-19. Method: immunoSEQ multiplex PCR; TCRdb's copy keeps in-frame clones and lacks some. The sample has about 200,000 clones; around 89% are singletons. Sequencing was done on a sample of PBMCs or T cells enriched from blood (not recorded which). Every receptor here comes from a woman between 18 and 29 years old who had recovered from COVID-19.

The rearrangement joins TRBV5-6 to TRBJ2-1; 8 bases map to TRBD1. The CDR3 extends over 14 amino acids. The germline V gene has CDR1 SGHDT and CDR2 YYEEEE. With 4 bases clipped from V and 6 bases from J, the junction kept 6 bases outside the gene matches. DNA for the CDR3: TGTGCCAGCAGCCTTGGACAGGGTAGCAATGAGCAGTTCTTC. Amino acid sequence: CASSLGQGSNEQFF. The full variable domain, completed using reference TRBV5-6 and TRBJ2-1, is DAGVTQSPTHLIKTRGQQVTLRCSPKSGHDTVSWYQQALGQGPQFIFQYYEEEERQRGNFPDRFSGHQFPNYSSELNVNALLLGDSALYLCASSLGQGSNEQFFGPGTRLTVL.

This chain joins TRBV7-8 and TRBJ2-5, with TRBD2 matching over 7 bases. Germline values: CDR1 SGHVS, CDR2 FQNEAQ. The CDR3 is 14 amino acids. J was trimmed by 5 bases and V by 0 bases; bases with no gene match: 3. The CDR3 region is CASSLAGRDETQYF. CDR3 sequence (DNA): TGTGCCAGCAGCTTAGCGGGGAGGGATGAGACCCAGTACTTC.

This chain uses TRBV7-9 with TRBJ1-6; D gene ambiguous. V shed 2 bases and J shed 7 bases, with 6 bases lying between them. The CDR3 length is 13 residues. The germline CDR1 and CDR2 sequences are SEHNR and FQNEAQ (reference sequence). CDR3 sequence: CASSLTGNSPLHF. CDR3 sequence (DNA): TGTGCCAGCAGCTTAACCGGGAATTCACCCCTCCACTTT. Full variable domain (missing parts from reference TRBV7-9 and TRBJ1-6): DTGVSQNPRHKITKRGQNVTFRCDPISEHNRLYWYRQTLGQGPEFLTYFQNEAQLEKSRLLSDRFSAERPKGSFSTLEIQRTEQGDSAMYLCASSLTGNSPLHFGNGTRLTVT.

The chain combines TRBV7-3 with TRBJ1-1; D remains ambiguous. Germline V gene data show CDR1 as SGHTA and CDR2 as FQGTGA. Trimming took 2 bases from V and 5 from J, leaving 12 bases between them. The CDR3 is 14 residues long. This CDR3 reads CASSLGPGSTEAFF. The DNA of the CDR3 is TGTGCCAGCAGCTTAGGCCCCGGGAGTACTGAAGCTTTCTTT.

The chain links TRBV29-1 to TRBJ1-1, with TRBD1 identical over 8 bases. The germline V gene encodes CDR1 SQVTM and CDR2 ANQGSEA. Trimming took 5 bases from V and 3 from J; bases not matched to a gene: 5. This CDR3 contains 13 residues. CDR3 region: CSVQGAEYTEAFF. CDR3 bases: TGCAGCGTTCAGGGGGCGGAATACACTGAAGCTTTCTTT.

V usage is TRBV9 and J usage is TRBJ1-2; D may be TRBD1 (5 bases). The V gene lost 0 bases and the J gene lost 5 bases, with 14 bases spanning the gap. CDR3 length equals 15 residues. The germline gives CDR1 SGDLS, CDR2 YYNGEE. CDR3 nucleotides: TGTGCCAGCAGCGTAGGTAGGGGCCCAGGGTATGGCTACACCTTC. It yields the protein CASSVGRGPGYGYTF.

This sequence joins TRBV27 and TRBJ1-2, with TRBD1 matching 10 bases. With 0 bases clipped from V and 6 bases from J, the junction kept 7 bases outside the gene matches. CDR1 is MNHEY, CDR2 SMNVEV, per germline (reference sequence). CDR3 length equals 16 residues. In nucleotides, the CDR3 is TGTGCCAGCAGTTTATCTCAGGGGACAGGGGTAGATGGCTACACCTTC. This sequence encodes CASSLSQGTGVDGYTF.

The V gene is TRBV6-5, the J gene TRBJ2-7; 10 bases line up with TRBD1. This CDR3 spans 13 amino acids. V lost 6 bases, J lost 5 bases, and 4 bases stayed unmatched. In germline, CDR1 is MNHEY, CDR2 SVGAGI. The CDR3 DNA is TGTGCCAGCAGACACGGGACAGGGGACGAGCAGTACTTC. Its protein product is CASRHGTGDEQYF.

The chain carries TRBV7-9 and TRBJ1-4; 8 bases are shared with TRBD1. Per the germline V gene, CDR1 is SEHNR and CDR2 is FQNEAQ (reference sequence). Trimming removed 6 bases from V and 6 bases from J; junction bases left unmatched: 15. CDR3 size: 17 residues. The CDR3 is CASRPGESSGGHEKLFF. In DNA form, the CDR3 reads TGTGCCAGCAGGCCCGGGGAAAGTTCAGGGGGCCATGAAAAACTGTTTTTT.

The chain has TRBV7-2 and TRBJ2-3; perhaps TRBD2 as D (6 bases). Trimming left V 2 bases short and J 1 base short, with 13 bases between. The germline CDR1 and CDR2 sequences are SGHTA and FQGNSA. CDR3 length: 16 amino acids. CDR3 sequence: CASSLFWGVGTDTQYF. In DNA, the CDR3 is TGTGCCAGCAGCTTATTTTGGGGGGTCGGCACAGATACGCAGTATTTT.

J is TRBJ2-3 and V is TRBV5-1; 9 bases match TRBD2. Germline-derived CDR1 and CDR2 are SGHRS and YFSETQ. The CDR3 has 16 amino acids. The V segment lost 4 bases and the J segment 5 bases; nucleotides outside the gene matches: 11. CDR3 in amino acids: CASSNGTSSQRDTQYF. The CDR3 bases are TGCGCCAGCAGCAACGGGACTAGCTCCCAGAGAGATACGCAGTATTTT.

This chain joins TRBV6-5 and TRBJ2-7; 7 nucleotides match TRBD1. CDR1 is MNHEY and CDR2 is SVGAGI in the germline V gene. V lost 5 bases to trimming and J lost 2 bases; unmatched junction nucleotides: 9. The CDR3 is 15 residues long. CDR3 sequence reads: CASSLTGALPYEQYF. The CDR3 bases are TGTGCCAGCAGTCTCACAGGGGCGCTCCCCTACGAGCAGTACTTC.

This clone has only one observation. The gene calls are TRBV23-1 and TRBJ1-6, with 7 bases matching TRBD1. TRBV23-1 is an ORF, and what it does is uncertain. The CDR3 consists of 14 residues. V trimming: 7 bases; J trimming: 7 bases; junction bases outside the gene matches: 7. The CDR3 sequence is CASTSQGWNSPLHF. In DNA, the CDR3 is TGCGCCAGCACATCACAGGGGTGGAATTCACCCCTCCACTTT.

The V gene is TRBV10-2, the J gene TRBJ2-1, with a weak D call TRBD2 (6 bases). The CDR3 covers 16 residues. Germline V gene lookup returns CDR1 WSHSY and CDR2 SAAADI. Trimming left V 6 bases short and J 1 base short, with 16 bases between. The CDR3 loop is CASSGSSVGSYNEQFF. The CDR3 DNA reads as TGCGCCAGCAGCGGATCTAGCGTTGGATCCTACAATGAGCAGTTCTTC.

V and J are TRBV2 and TRBJ1-2; D call uncertain. Germline values: CDR1 SNHLY, CDR2 FYNNEI. This CDR3 contains 12 residues. The V and J ends lost 8 bases and 7 bases respectively, with 14 bases between them. The CDR3 protein is CASGSGSSGYTF. As DNA, the CDR3 is TGTGCCAGCGGCTCGGGGTCATCTGGCTACACCTTC.

This clone showed up just a few times. The rearrangement joins TRBV15 to TRBJ2-3, with D perhaps matching TRBD1 (6 bases). The V gene's germline CDR1 is LNHNV and CDR2 YYDKDF (reference sequence). There are 15 residues in the CDR3. Trimming stripped 5 bases from V and 0 bases from J, with 12 bases between. CDR3 residues: CATSAHRESTDTQYF. In DNA form, the CDR3 reads TGTGCCACCAGCGCTCACAGGGAAAGCACAGATACGCAGTATTTT.

This clone has only a few counts. The rearrangement links TRBV2 to TRBJ1-1; D is ambiguous. With 4 bases removed from V and 2 bases from J, the gap between germline ends came to 11 bases. This CDR3 contains 14 residues. Germline CDR1 SNHLY, CDR2 FYNNEI. CDR3 coding DNA: TGTGCCAGCAGTGCGGTCCCGAGCAACACTGAAGCTTTCTTT. This sequence encodes CASSAVPSNTEAFF.